Listed below are T cell receptor beta chains from one sample, sequenced in a study of CD8+CD57+ T cells in acquired aplastic anemia. TCRdb passed the reads through MiXCR, listing each CDR3 protein once. This sample carries around 430,000 distinct CDR3 sequences, about a third of them seen once, and the ten largest clones take 0.7% to 1%. Sequencing was done on a sample of sorted CD4+, CD8+, or CD8+CD57+ T cells (not recorded which) from PBMCs. These receptors all stem from a human donor with aplastic anemia. CDR3s include the opening cysteine and the closing phenylalanine or tryptophan. The order of the fields is clone size, J gene, D gene, V gene, CDR3 DNA, CDR3 protein. The D gene is left open where the match is weak. Only part of the rows carry a size: once, few, many, or a class if the clone is expanded.

abundance: -; j_gene: TRBJ1-4; d_gene: -; v_gene: TRBV5-4; CDR3nt: TGTGCCAGCAGCTTGAGTGGATCGAATGGAAAACTGTTTTTT; CDR3aa: CASSLSGSNGKLFF
abundance: many; j_gene: TRBJ1-1; d_gene: TRBD1; v_gene: TRBV29-1; CDR3nt: TGCAGCGGCGGGACAGTCACTGAAGCTTTCTTT; CDR3aa: CSGGTVTEAFF
abundance: -; j_gene: TRBJ2-1; d_gene: TRBD2; v_gene: TRBV25-1; CDR3nt: TGTGCCAGCAGTGCCGGGACTAGCGGGGGGTACAATGAGCAGTTCTTC; CDR3aa: CASSAGTSGGYNEQFF
abundance: -; j_gene: TRBJ1-2; d_gene: TRBD1; v_gene: TRBV19; CDR3nt: TGTGCCAGTAGTCCAGGACAGGGAAACAGCTACACCTTC; CDR3aa: CASSPGQGNSYTF
abundance: -; j_gene: TRBJ1-1; d_gene: -; v_gene: TRBV3-1; CDR3nt: TGTGCCTGCAGCCAAGGTTCTGAAGCTTTCTTT; CDR3aa: CACSQGSEAFF
abundance: many; j_gene: TRBJ2-3; d_gene: TRBD2; v_gene: TRBV29-1; CDR3nt: TGCAGCGTTCTTGGACTAGCGGGATTCGACACAGATACGCAGTATTTT; CDR3aa: CSVLGLAGFDTDTQYF
abundance: once; j_gene: TRBJ2-3; d_gene: -; v_gene: TRBV2; CDR3nt: TGTGCCAGCAGCGAAACCAGGGGTACACACACAGATACGCAGTATTTT; CDR3aa: CASSETRGTHTDTQYF
abundance: -; j_gene: TRBJ2-1; d_gene: TRBD2; v_gene: TRBV9; CDR3nt: TGTGCCAGCAGCGGACTAGCGGGAGGTCAAAATGAGCAGTTCTTC; CDR3aa: CASSGLAGGQNEQFF
abundance: many; j_gene: TRBJ1-2; d_gene: TRBD1; v_gene: TRBV20-1; CDR3nt: TGCAGTGCTACACGGGTGGGAACTGGGACAGGAGCATATGGCTACACCTTC; CDR3aa: CSATRVGTGTGAYGYTF
abundance: few; j_gene: TRBJ2-7; d_gene: -; v_gene: TRBV20-1; CDR3nt: TGCAGTGCTAGTGGTGGGCCTCGGTCCTACGAGCAGTACTTC; CDR3aa: CSASGGPRSYEQYF
abundance: few; j_gene: TRBJ1-3; d_gene: -; v_gene: TRBV20-1; CDR3nt: TGCAGTGCTAGAGTCTTCGGCAGGGGCTCCACGGGCTCTGGAAACACCATATATTTT; CDR3aa: CSARVFGRGSTGSGNTIYF
abundance: -; j_gene: TRBJ1-2; d_gene: -; v_gene: TRBV7-9; CDR3nt: TGTGCCAGCAGTGCTGGGATCGGGATGGACTATGGCTACACCTTC; CDR3aa: CASSAGIGMDYGYTF
abundance: -; j_gene: TRBJ2-1; d_gene: -; v_gene: TRBV5-6; CDR3nt: TGTGCCAGCAGCGGCGGGGACGTTAGAAATGAGCAGTTCTTC; CDR3aa: CASSGGDVRNEQFF
abundance: few; j_gene: TRBJ2-7; d_gene: TRBD2; v_gene: TRBV5-4; CDR3nt: TGTGCCAGCAGTGAAGGGAGGGGCCACTCCTACGAGCAGTACTTC; CDR3aa: CASSEGRGHSYEQYF
abundance: -; j_gene: TRBJ1-5; d_gene: TRBD1; v_gene: TRBV9; CDR3nt: TGTGCCAGCAGCGATCGGGACAGGGACAATCAGCCCCAGCATTTT; CDR3aa: CASSDRDRDNQPQHF
abundance: many; j_gene: TRBJ1-5; d_gene: -; v_gene: TRBV7-2; CDR3nt: TGTGCCAGCAGCTTAGGACAGTTCAATCAGCCCCAGCATTTT; CDR3aa: CASSLGQFNQPQHF
abundance: many; j_gene: TRBJ2-7; d_gene: TRBD1; v_gene: TRBV24-1; CDR3nt: TGTGCCACTAGGGGACAGGGCCAGGGGGAGCAGTACTTC; CDR3aa: CATRGQGQGEQYF